Given below is one TCR beta chain in context. These data originate in a study of blood T cell repertoires in COVID-19. At the level of the study: T cells, B-cell-depleted T cells, or PBMCs provided the cDNA or gDNA that served as material.

The V gene's germline CDR1 is ENHRY and CDR2 SYGVKD. J gave up 5 bases and V 0 bases, and 5 bases lay outside the gene matches. The CDR3 is 15 residues long. The authors' processing: The assay estimated nucleated cells by amplifying reference gene primers. TCRdb keeps only in-frame clones here, not all; method: immunoSEQ multiplex PCR. The V and J calls and clone size come from that table; D and trimming were worked out from the DNA. In the table there are some 510,000 clones, roughly 90% of which are singletons. Participants were placed into cohorts based on the clinical history they reported. The V gene is TRBV10-3, the J gene TRBJ1-1, with TRBD1 identical over 8 bases. Input material: PBMCs or T cells enriched from blood (not recorded which). This receptor was obtained from a woman aged 40 to 50 who had recovered from COVID-19. CDR3 nucleotide sequence: TGTGCCATCAGTGAGTCAACAGGGGGGTATACTGAAGCTTTCTTT. This encodes CAISESTGGYTEAFF.